This TCR beta chain was captured in a study of shared clonotypes between healthy human individuals. As to this clone: As yet, its antigen is unknown.

The naive CD8 subset, CD45RO-negative cells positively selected for CCR7, excluded terminally differentiated effector memory CD45RA+ cells. Produced via immunoSEQ multiplex PCR; TCRdb's table is partial and in-frame only. The sample lists about 870,000 clones, about 91% occurring once. The V end lost 3 bases, the J end lost 8 bases, and 20 bases lay between the germline ends. This CDR3 is 16 amino acids long. Germline values: CDR1 LGHNA, CDR2 YNFKEQ. Study findings and constraints: The study found lower generation probabilities in non-shared clonotypes than in those shared by all four donors.

The material sequenced was naive CD8+ T cells sorted from blood. J is TRBJ2-1 and V is TRBV4-2, with a possible D match to TRBD1 (6 bases). The sequence derives from a man in his thirties or forties in good health. The CDR3 loop reads CASSHTDNRASDEQFF. In DNA form, the CDR3 reads TGTGCCAGCAGCCACACTGATAACAGGGCATCGGATGAGCAGTTCTTC.